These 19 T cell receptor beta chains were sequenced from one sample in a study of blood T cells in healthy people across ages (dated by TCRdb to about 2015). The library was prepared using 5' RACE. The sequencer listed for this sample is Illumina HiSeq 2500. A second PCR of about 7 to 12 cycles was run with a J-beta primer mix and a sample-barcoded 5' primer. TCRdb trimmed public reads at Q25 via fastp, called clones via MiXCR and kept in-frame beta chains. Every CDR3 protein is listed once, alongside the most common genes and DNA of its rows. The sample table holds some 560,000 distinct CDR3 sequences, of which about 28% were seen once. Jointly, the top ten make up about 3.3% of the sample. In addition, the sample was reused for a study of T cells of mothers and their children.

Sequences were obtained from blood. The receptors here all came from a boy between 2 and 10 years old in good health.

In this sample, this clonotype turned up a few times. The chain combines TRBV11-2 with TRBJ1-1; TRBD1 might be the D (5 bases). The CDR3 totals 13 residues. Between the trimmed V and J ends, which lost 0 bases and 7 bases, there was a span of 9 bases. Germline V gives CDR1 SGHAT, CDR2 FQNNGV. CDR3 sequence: CASSLDKDIEAFF. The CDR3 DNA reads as TGTGCCAGCAGCTTAGATAAGGACATTGAAGCTTTCTTT.

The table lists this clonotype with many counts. In DNA, the CDR3 is TGTGCCAGCAGCGGGGGACTAGCGGGTTACGAGCAGTACTTC. The encoded protein is CASSGGLAGYEQYF. The V call is TRBV2, the J call TRBJ2-7; 12 positions agree with TRBD2. The CDR3 loop spans 14 amino acids. Looked up from germline, CDR1 is SNHLY and CDR2 is FYNNEI. V shed 6 bases, J shed 4 bases, and the junction held 4 bases outside the gene matches.

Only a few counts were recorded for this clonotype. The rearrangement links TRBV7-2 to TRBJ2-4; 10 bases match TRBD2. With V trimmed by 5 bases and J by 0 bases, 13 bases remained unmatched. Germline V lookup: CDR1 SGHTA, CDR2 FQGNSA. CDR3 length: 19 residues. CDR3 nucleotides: TGTGCCAGCAGCCCTTCCCCGCAGCGGGAGGGCCTAGCCAAAAACATTCAGTACTTC. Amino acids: CASSPSPQREGLAKNIQYF.

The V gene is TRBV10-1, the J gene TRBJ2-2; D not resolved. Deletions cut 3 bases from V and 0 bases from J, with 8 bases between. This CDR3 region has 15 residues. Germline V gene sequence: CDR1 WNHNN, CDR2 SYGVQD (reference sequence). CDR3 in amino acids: CASSDGRTNTGELFF. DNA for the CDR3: TGCGCCAGCAGTGATGGAAGGACGAACACCGGGGAGCTGTTTTTT.

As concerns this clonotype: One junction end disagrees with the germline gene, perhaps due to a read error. This CDR3 reads CASSLADRVIDTRYF. CDR3 nucleotide sequence: TGTGCCAGCAGTTTAGCGGACAGGGTTATAGATACGCGGTATTTT. This chain links TRBV27 with TRBJ2-3; 8 bases are shared with TRBD1. This CDR3 region has 15 residues. Per germline, CDR1 MNHEY and CDR2 SMNVEV (reference sequence).

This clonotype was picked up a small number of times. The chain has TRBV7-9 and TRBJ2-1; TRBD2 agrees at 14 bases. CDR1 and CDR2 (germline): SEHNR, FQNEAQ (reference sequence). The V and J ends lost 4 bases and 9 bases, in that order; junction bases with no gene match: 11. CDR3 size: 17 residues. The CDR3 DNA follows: TGTGCCAGCAGCTCCTCCGGGACTAGCGGGAGCCCCCCTGAGCAGTTCTTC. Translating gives CASSSSGTSGSPPEQFF.

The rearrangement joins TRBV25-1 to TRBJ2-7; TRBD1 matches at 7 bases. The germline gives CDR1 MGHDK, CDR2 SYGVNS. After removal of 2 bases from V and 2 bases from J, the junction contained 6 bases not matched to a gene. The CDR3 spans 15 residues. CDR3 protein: CASSETGADAYEQYF. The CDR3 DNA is TGTGCCAGCAGTGAAACAGGGGCGGATGCCTACGAGCAGTACTTC.

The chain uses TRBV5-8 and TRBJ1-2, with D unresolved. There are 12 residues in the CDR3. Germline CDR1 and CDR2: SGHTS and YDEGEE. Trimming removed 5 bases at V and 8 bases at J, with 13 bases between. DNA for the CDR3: TGTGCCAGCAGAATATACGGCGGGGGCTACACCTTC. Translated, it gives CASRIYGGGYTF.

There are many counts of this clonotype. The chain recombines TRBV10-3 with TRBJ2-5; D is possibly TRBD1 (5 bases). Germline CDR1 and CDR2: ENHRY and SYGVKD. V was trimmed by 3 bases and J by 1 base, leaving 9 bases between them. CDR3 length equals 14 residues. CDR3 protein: CAISEAGSQETQYF. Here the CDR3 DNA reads TGTGCCATCAGTGAAGCAGGGTCCCAAGAGACCCAGTACTTC.

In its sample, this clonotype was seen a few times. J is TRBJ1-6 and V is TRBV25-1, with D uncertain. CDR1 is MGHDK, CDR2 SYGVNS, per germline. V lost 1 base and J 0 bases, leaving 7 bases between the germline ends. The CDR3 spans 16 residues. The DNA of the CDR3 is TGTGCCAGCAGTGAATCGGGGAGCTCCTATAATTCACCCCTCCACTTT. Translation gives CASSESGSSYNSPLHF.

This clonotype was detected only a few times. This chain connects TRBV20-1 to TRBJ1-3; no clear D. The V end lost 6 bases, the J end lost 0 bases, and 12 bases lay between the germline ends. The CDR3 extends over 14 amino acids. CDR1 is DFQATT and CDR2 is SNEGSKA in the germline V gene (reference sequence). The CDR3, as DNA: TGCAGTGCCAAACCACCTGGCTCTGGAAACACCATATATTTT. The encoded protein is CSAKPPGSGNTIYF.

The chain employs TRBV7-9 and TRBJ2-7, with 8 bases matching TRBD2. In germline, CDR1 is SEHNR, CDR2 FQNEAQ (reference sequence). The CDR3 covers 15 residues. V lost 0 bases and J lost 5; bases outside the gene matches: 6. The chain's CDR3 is CASSLAGTRVHEQYF. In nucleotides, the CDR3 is TGTGCCAGCAGCTTAGCCGGGACTAGAGTCCACGAGCAGTACTTC.

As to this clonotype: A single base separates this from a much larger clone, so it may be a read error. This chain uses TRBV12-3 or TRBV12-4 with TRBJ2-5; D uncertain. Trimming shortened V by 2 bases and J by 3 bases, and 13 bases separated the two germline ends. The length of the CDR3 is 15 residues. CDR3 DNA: TGTGCCAGCAGTTTAAATCATAGAACTAAAGAGACCCAGTACTTC. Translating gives CASSLNHRTKETQYF.

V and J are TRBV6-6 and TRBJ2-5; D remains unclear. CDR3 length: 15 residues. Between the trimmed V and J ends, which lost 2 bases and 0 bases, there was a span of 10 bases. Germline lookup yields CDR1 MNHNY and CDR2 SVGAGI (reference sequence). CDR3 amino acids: CASSYRPEHQETQYF. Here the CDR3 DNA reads TGTGCCAGCAGTTACCGACCGGAGCACCAAGAGACCCAGTACTTC.

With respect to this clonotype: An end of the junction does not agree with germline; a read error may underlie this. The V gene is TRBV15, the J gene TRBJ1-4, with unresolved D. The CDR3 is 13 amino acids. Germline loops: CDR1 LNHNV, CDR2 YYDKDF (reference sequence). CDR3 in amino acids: CAASRENDEKLFF. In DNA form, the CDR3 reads TGTGCCGCCAGCAGAGAAAATGATGAAAAACTGTTTTTT.

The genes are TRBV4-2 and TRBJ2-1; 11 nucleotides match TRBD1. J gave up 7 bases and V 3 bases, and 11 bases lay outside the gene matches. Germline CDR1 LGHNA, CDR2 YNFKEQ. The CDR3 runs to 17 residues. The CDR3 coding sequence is TGTGCCAGCAGCCATGCCTACCGGGACAGGGGGTTGAATGAGCAGTTCTTC. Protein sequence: CASSHAYRDRGLNEQFF.

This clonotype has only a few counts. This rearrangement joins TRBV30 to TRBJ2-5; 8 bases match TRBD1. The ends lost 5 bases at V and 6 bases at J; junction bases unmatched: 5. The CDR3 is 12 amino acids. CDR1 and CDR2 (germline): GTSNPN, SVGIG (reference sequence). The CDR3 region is CAWDGQGKTQYF. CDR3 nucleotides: TGTGCCTGGGACGGACAGGGCAAGACCCAGTACTTC.

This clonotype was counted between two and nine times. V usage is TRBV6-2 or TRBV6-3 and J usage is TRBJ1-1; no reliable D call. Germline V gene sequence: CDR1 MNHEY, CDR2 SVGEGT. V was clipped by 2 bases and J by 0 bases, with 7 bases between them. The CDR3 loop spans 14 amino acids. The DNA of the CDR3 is TGTGCCAGCAGTTACACAACGATGAACACTGAAGCTTTCTTT. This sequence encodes CASSYTTMNTEAFF.

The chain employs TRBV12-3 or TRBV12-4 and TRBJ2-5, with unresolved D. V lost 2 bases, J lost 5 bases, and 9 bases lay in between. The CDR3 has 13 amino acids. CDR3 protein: CASSLTGWETQYF. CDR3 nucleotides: TGTGCCAGCAGTTTAACCGGGTGGGAGACCCAGTACTTC.